Listed here are 25 T cell receptor beta chains from one sample, sequenced in a study of blood T cell repertoires in COVID-19. Profiling relied on immunoSEQ multiplex PCR, and the TCRdb table lists in-frame clones only, not all of them. The sample records around 190,000 clones, roughly 90% being singletons. The sequenced sample consisted of peripheral blood. These receptors were obtained from a man between 18 and 29 years old with active or convalescent COVID-19.

About this clone: The DNA is left out, because the CDR3 cannot be placed on it with certainty; the CDR3 is given as TCRdb lists it. The rearrangement uses TRBV19 and TRBJ2-1; the table gives TRBD1 as D, unverified against the DNA. The CDR3 spans 15 amino acids, including both terminal residues. Germline V lookup: CDR1 LNHDA, CDR2 SQIVND (reference sequence). The CDR3 sequence is CASTSDRVMNNEQFF.

The table lists this clone with a count of one. The chain has TRBV5-6 and TRBJ2-2; perhaps TRBD1 as D (6 bases). V lost 2 bases and J 3 bases, leaving 11 bases between the germline ends. This CDR3 is built from 15 residues. Germline CDR1 reads SGHDT; CDR2 reads YYEEEE. In nucleotides, the CDR3 is TGTGCCAGCAGCTTTTCGGACAGAGACACCGGGGAGCTGTTTTTT. It specifies CASSFSDRDTGELFF.

This clone was seen a few times. The rearrangement uses TRBV6-2 or TRBV6-3 and TRBJ1-2; D is ambiguous. The V and J ends lost 0 bases and 4 bases respectively, with 21 bases between them. The CDR3 runs to 18 residues. Germline CDR1 and CDR2: MNHEY and SVGEGT. The DNA of the CDR3 is TGTGCCAGCAGTTACTCGATCCAAGAGGCGGGAACGGTCTATGGCTACACCTTC. It translates to CASSYSIQEAGTVYGYTF.

The chain uses TRBV2 and TRBJ1-2, with D unresolved. The germline V gene has CDR1 SNHLY and CDR2 FYNNEI. The CDR3 extends over 14 amino acids. The V end lost 7 bases, the J end lost 3 bases, and 15 bases lay between the germline ends. CDR3 DNA sequence: TGTGCCAGCACTATACAAGGAGCCGACTATGGCTACACCTTC. As protein: CASTIQGADYGYTF.

The chain employs TRBV2 and TRBJ2-5, with 7 nucleotides matching TRBD1. Germline V gene sequence: CDR1 SNHLY, CDR2 FYNNEI. This CDR3 has 15 amino acids. The V gene end was trimmed by 4 bases and the J gene end by 1 base; junction bases not matched to a gene: 6. The CDR3 protein is CASSGRDRSQETQYF. The CDR3, as DNA: TGTGCCAGCAGTGGCCGGGACAGAAGCCAAGAGACCCAGTACTTC.

This clone was detected once. This chain connects TRBV5-1 to TRBJ2-4, with D tentatively TRBD1 (5 bases). Trimming left V 1 base short and J 8 bases short, with 16 bases between. This CDR3 has 15 amino acids. Per germline, CDR1 SGHRS and CDR2 YFSETQ. The CDR3 region has the DNA TGCGCCAGCAGCTTGCAGGGTGCAGCTTCGGACATTCAGTACTTC. Protein sequence: CASSLQGAASDIQYF.

This chain uses TRBV5-1 with TRBJ2-3, with a tentative D call TRBD1 (5 bases). V was cut by 4 bases and J by 8 bases, with 14 bases left in between. CDR1 and CDR2 from the germline V gene are SGHRS and YFSETQ. This CDR3 region has 13 residues. For the CDR3, the DNA is TGCGCCAGCAGCCAATCCAGCAGGGCTACGCAGTATTTT. It translates to CASSQSSRATQYF.

This chain links TRBV7-3 with TRBJ1-2; the match to TRBD1 covers 8 bases. This CDR3 has 13 amino acids. J lost 5 bases, V lost 4 bases, and 3 bases had no gene match. Germline CDR1 SGHTA, CDR2 FQGTGA. The CDR3 nucleotides read TGTGCCAGCAGCTCACGGACAGGGTATGGCTACACCTTC. Translated, it gives CASSSRTGYGYTF.

The chain links TRBV7-9 to TRBJ2-2; TRBD1 might be the D (6 bases). V was clipped by 3 bases and J by 0 bases, with 11 bases between them. Germline V lookup: CDR1 SEHNR, CDR2 FQNEAQ (reference sequence). CDR3 length equals 16 residues. CDR3 loop: CASSLGAYANTGELFF. DNA of the CDR3: TGTGCCAGCAGCTTGGGGGCCTATGCGAACACCGGGGAGCTGTTTTTT.

The chain employs TRBV9 and TRBJ1-3; no clear D gene. The V gene's germline CDR1 is SGDLS and CDR2 YYNGEE. Trimming took off 2 bases at V and 0 bases at J, with 12 bases between the two ends. The CDR3 has 16 residues. The CDR3 DNA is TGTGCCAGCAGCGTCGGACTGCTGGACTCTGGAAACACCATATATTTT. Protein product: CASSVGLLDSGNTIYF.

This rearrangement joins TRBV7-2 to TRBJ1-6; unclear D gene. Germline V lookup: CDR1 SGHTA, CDR2 FQGNSA. CDR3 length equals 15 residues. The V end lost 4 bases, the J end lost 6 bases, and 13 bases lay between the germline ends. CDR3 in DNA: TGTGCCAGCAGCTCAATCGGGGTATCTAATTCACCCCTCCACTTT. Translation: CASSSIGVSNSPLHF.

The gene calls are TRBV28 and TRBJ1-2, with TRBD1 identical over 8 bases. This CDR3 comprises 15 residues. With 3 bases clipped from V and 4 bases from J, the junction kept 7 bases outside the gene matches. Germline loops: CDR1 MDHEN, CDR2 SYDVKM. The chain's CDR3 is CASSFFQGAIYGYTF. The CDR3 coding sequence is TGTGCCAGCAGTTTCTTCCAGGGGGCCATCTATGGCTACACCTTC.

This clone showed up just once. The CDR3 bases are TGTGCCAGCAGCCTGGACAGGGTTGGCGGCTACACCTTC. It codes for CASSLDRVGGYTF. The rearrangement uses TRBV5-4 and TRBJ1-2, with TRBD1 matching 8 bases. Germline V gene lookup returns CDR1 SGHNT and CDR2 YYREEE (reference sequence). The CDR3 loop spans 13 amino acids. J gave up 8 bases and V 4 bases, and 7 bases lay outside the gene matches. Complete variable domain (other parts from reference TRBV5-4 and TRBJ1-2): ETGVTQSPTHLIKTRGQQVTLRCSSQSGHNTVSWYQQALGQGPQFIFQYYREEENGRGNFPPRFSGLQFPNYSSELNVNALELDDSALYLCASSLDRVGGYTFGSGTRLTVV.

This sequence joins TRBV19 and TRBJ2-1; the match to TRBD2 covers 13 bases. The ends lost 1 base at V and 5 bases at J; junction bases unmatched: 5. CDR1 is LNHDA and CDR2 is SQIVND in the germline V gene (reference sequence). The CDR3 totals 17 residues. The CDR3 loop is CASSIGTSGSFDNEQFF. Here the CDR3 DNA reads TGTGCCAGTAGTATAGGGACTAGCGGGAGTTTCGACAATGAGCAGTTCTTC.

In its sample, this clone was seen once. The rearrangement links TRBV5-5 to TRBJ1-1; the D is unclear. Germline V gene sequence: CDR1 SGHKS, CDR2 YYEKEE (reference sequence). The CDR3 length is 15 residues. Trimming took 0 bases from V and 5 from J, leaving 14 bases between them. The CDR3 loop is CASSLELGRTTEAFF. DNA of the CDR3: TGTGCCAGCAGCTTGGAGCTAGGCCGCACGACTGAAGCTTTCTTT.

This chain links TRBV7-2 with TRBJ2-7, with 10 bases matching TRBD1. There are 15 residues in the CDR3. The V gene end was trimmed by 1 base and the J gene end by 4 bases; junction bases not matched to a gene: 4. Per the germline V gene, CDR1 is SGHTA and CDR2 is FQGNSA. This CDR3 reads CASSLEAGQGYEQYF. The CDR3 nucleotides are TGTGCCAGCAGCTTAGAGGCGGGACAGGGGTACGAGCAGTACTTC.

This chain uses TRBV5-8 with TRBJ1-5; a weak D match, TRBD1 (6 bases). This CDR3 has 16 residues. Germline V gene data show CDR1 as SGHTS and CDR2 as YDEGEE. V lost 0 bases and J lost 0, with 10 bases in between. CDR3 loop: CASSLGAGASNQPQHF. Written as DNA, the CDR3 is TGTGCCAGCAGCTTGGGGGCAGGGGCTAGCAATCAGCCCCAGCATTTT. Supplemented by reference TRBV5-8 and TRBJ1-5, the full variable domain reads EAGVTQSPTHLIKTRGQQATLRCSPISGHTSVYWYQQALGLGLQFLLWYDEGEERNRGNFPPRFSGRQFPNYSSELNVNALELEDSALYLCASSLGAGASNQPQHFGDGTRLSIL.

The chain employs TRBV18 and TRBJ1-5; 7 nucleotides align to TRBD1. Losses at the gene ends were 2 bases for V and 5 bases for J; bases not matched to a gene: 6. This CDR3 region has 15 residues. From germline, CDR1 is KGHSH and CDR2 LQKENI. The CDR3 DNA reads TGTGCCAGCTCACCAGGACAGGCTCGAGATCAGCCCCAGCATTTT. It specifies CASSPGQARDQPQHF.

This clone has a handful of counts. The rearrangement uses TRBV9 and TRBJ1-4, with a weak D call TRBD1 (6 bases). CDR3 size: 15 residues. Per germline, CDR1 SGDLS and CDR2 YYNGEE. V shed 2 bases and J shed 2 bases, with 10 bases lying between them. DNA for the CDR3: TGTGCCAGCAGCGTGGGGGCTGCTACTAATGAAAAACTGTTTTTT. This codes for CASSVGAATNEKLFF.

This clone was seen only once. The CDR3 here is CASSLTLTGSTEAFF. The DNA of the CDR3 is TGTGCCAGCAGCCTGACCCTAACAGGGAGCACTGAAGCTTTCTTT. The chain combines TRBV25-1 with TRBJ1-1, with D possibly matching TRBD1 (6 bases). V was trimmed by 6 bases and J by 4 bases, leaving 18 bases between them. The CDR3 extends over 15 amino acids. Looked up from germline, CDR1 is MGHDK and CDR2 is SYGVNS.

CDR3 region: CASSLSNRGLFSPLHF. DNA of the CDR3: TGTGCCAGCAGCCTCTCGAACAGGGGCCTTTTTTCACCCCTCCACTTT. The chain couples TRBV27 to TRBJ1-6, with 7 positions matching TRBD1. In germline, CDR1 is MNHEY, CDR2 SMNVEV (reference sequence). The CDR3 runs to 16 residues. With V trimmed by 6 bases and J by 9 bases, 14 bases remained unmatched.

The chain recombines TRBV15 with TRBJ1-2; D unresolved. The V gene lost 5 bases and the J gene lost 7 bases, with 8 bases spanning the gap. CDR3 size: 11 residues. Germline assignment: CDR1 LNHNV and CDR2 YYDKDF (reference sequence). The CDR3 protein is CATSLSGGYTF. The CDR3 DNA reads as TGTGCCACCAGCTTGAGTGGTGGCTACACCTTC.

This clone was seen more than once but under ten times. The chain combines TRBV6-5 with TRBJ2-7, with TRBD1 identical over 12 bases. Germline CDR1 MNHEY, CDR2 SVGAGI. CDR3 length: 14 residues. With V trimmed by 8 bases and J by 2 bases, 4 bases remained unmatched. CDR3 residues: CASSGTGGAYEQYF. CDR3 DNA sequence: TGTGCCAGCTCCGGGACAGGGGGCGCCTACGAGCAGTACTTC.

The chain is built from TRBV23-1 and TRBJ1-2; perhaps TRBD1 as D (6 bases). TRBV23-1 is marked as an open reading frame, function uncertain. V was pared by 0 bases and J by 6 bases, with 14 bases between. The CDR3 is made up of 15 amino acids. The chain's CDR3 is CASSQSFRGAHGYTF. DNA of the CDR3: TGCGCCAGCAGTCAATCCTTCCGGGGGGCGCATGGCTACACCTTC.

The gene calls are TRBV5-5 and TRBJ1-2; the match to TRBD1 covers 7 bases. The CDR3 has 15 residues. The V and J ends lost 5 bases and 5 bases, in that order; junction bases with no gene match: 12. In germline, CDR1 is SGHKS, CDR2 YYEKEE (reference sequence). The CDR3: CASSLRQGGRYGYTF. CDR3 nucleotides: TGTGCCAGCAGTCTGAGACAGGGAGGACGTTATGGCTACACCTTC.